The clone carrying this TCR beta chain was found once. The antigen is unknown. The germline V gene encodes CDR1 SGHRS and CDR2 YFSETQ. This CDR3 has 15 amino acids. V was clipped by 4 bases and J by 2 bases, with 13 bases between them. Clones were sequenced by immunoSEQ multiplex PCR, and TCRdb holds only the in-frame ones, with some missing. The sample holds under 20,000 clones, under 95% seen once. The data are from a study of untreated major depressive disorder. Study results and limitations: TRBV05-01 (Vbeta 5.1) usage was higher in CD4+ T cells of depressed patients than controls.

This receptor was taken from a woman aged 40 to 55 with major depressive disorder. The chain links TRBV5-1 to TRBJ1-3, with TRBD1 as a possible D gene (6 bases). Material: CD4+ T cells from PBMCs. The CDR3 loop is CASSTGQPTGNTIYF. The CDR3 bases are TGCGCCAGCAGCACCGGACAGCCGACTGGAAACACCATATATTTT.